The rows below give T cell receptor beta chains drawn from one sample of a study of shared clonotypes between healthy human individuals. Generated by immunoSEQ multiplex PCR, the TCRdb table keeps only in-frame clones and is missing some. The sample includes fewer than 850,000 clones, less than 95% of them seen just once. Sequencing was done on a sample of memory CD8+ T cells from PBMCs. The receptors stem from a young man in good health. Some clones in this sample may be carry-over from other donors' samples. The CDR3 runs from the conserved cysteine through the conserved F or W. The order of the fields is V gene, clone size, J gene, D gene, CDR3 protein, CDR3 DNA. D genes are given only for firm matches. The size field is filled for only some rows; it gives once, few, many or a size class.

v_gene: TRBV27
abundance: .
j_gene: TRBJ2-7
d_gene: TRBD1
CDR3aa: CASSPSTGTVTYEQYF
CDR3nt: TGTGCCAGCAGTCCAAGCACCGGGACAGTAACCTACGAGCAGTACTTC

v_gene: TRBV27
abundance: .
j_gene: TRBJ2-1
d_gene: .
CDR3aa: CASSYGPSVGEQFF
CDR3nt: TGTGCCAGCAGTTACGGACCTTCCGTCGGGGAGCAGTTCTTC

v_gene: TRBV16
abundance: .
j_gene: TRBJ1-4
d_gene: .
CDR3aa: CASSQSDRFNEKLFF
CDR3nt: TGTGCCAGCAGCCAATCCGACAGATTCAATGAAAAACTGTTTTTT

v_gene: TRBV7-9
abundance: .
j_gene: TRBJ2-3
d_gene: TRBD1
CDR3aa: CASSPKTGDTDTQYF
CDR3nt: TGTGCCAGCAGCCCTAAAACAGGGGACACAGATACGCAGTATTTT

v_gene: TRBV7-9
abundance: .
j_gene: TRBJ1-1
d_gene: TRBD1
CDR3aa: CASSLSRGAGTEAFF
CDR3nt: TGTGCCAGCAGCTTAAGCAGGGGGGCTGGTACTGAAGCTTTCTTT

v_gene: TRBV30
abundance: .
j_gene: TRBJ1-2
d_gene: .
CDR3aa: CAWRPYSDNYGYTF
CDR3nt: TGTGCCTGGAGGCCCTACAGCGATAACTATGGCTACACCTTC

v_gene: TRBV14
abundance: .
j_gene: TRBJ1-2
d_gene: .
CDR3aa: CASSQDLRYGYTF
CDR3nt: TGTGCCAGCAGCCAAGATCTTCGCTATGGCTACACCTTC

v_gene: TRBV27
abundance: .
j_gene: TRBJ2-1
d_gene: TRBD2
CDR3aa: CASSLAGGRPYNEQFF
CDR3nt: TGTGCCAGCAGTTTAGCGGGAGGCCGACCCTACAATGAGCAGTTCTTC

v_gene: TRBV4-1
abundance: .
j_gene: TRBJ1-3
d_gene: .
CDR3aa: CASSQTASWTGNTIYF
CDR3nt: TGCGCCAGCAGCCAAACAGCCTCATGGACTGGAAACACCATATATTTT

v_gene: TRBV10-2
abundance: .
j_gene: TRBJ2-2
d_gene: TRBD2
CDR3aa: CASAERGLAGPTGELFF
CDR3nt: TGCGCCAGCGCGGAGAGGGGACTAGCGGGACCCACCGGGGAGCTGTTTTTT

v_gene: TRBV30
abundance: .
j_gene: TRBJ2-1
d_gene: .
CDR3aa: CAWSGREYNEQFF
CDR3nt: TGTGCCTGGAGTGGGCGGGAATACAATGAGCAGTTCTTC

v_gene: TRBV15
abundance: .
j_gene: TRBJ2-7
d_gene: .
CDR3aa: CATSREGQGYEQYF
CDR3nt: TGTGCCACCAGCAGAGAGGGCCAGGGATACGAGCAGTACTTC

v_gene: TRBV27
abundance: .
j_gene: TRBJ2-1
d_gene: .
CDR3aa: CASSPTGGGSYNEQFF
CDR3nt: TGTGCCAGCAGCCCCACGGGGGGCGGCTCCTACAATGAGCAGTTCTTC

v_gene: TRBV27
abundance: .
j_gene: TRBJ1-5
d_gene: .
CDR3aa: CASSFNSNQPQHF
CDR3nt: TGTGCCAGCAGTTTCAATAGCAATCAGCCCCAGCATTTT

v_gene: TRBV27
abundance: .
j_gene: TRBJ2-3
d_gene: .
CDR3aa: CASSFLESTDTQYF
CDR3nt: TGTGCCAGCAGTTTTTTAGAGAGCACAGATACGCAGTATTTT

v_gene: TRBV19
abundance: .
j_gene: TRBJ2-1
d_gene: .
CDR3aa: CASSSDGGLGNNEQFF
CDR3nt: TGTGCCAGTAGTAGTGACGGCGGGTTGGGGAACAATGAGCAGTTCTTC

v_gene: TRBV6-1
abundance: .
j_gene: TRBJ2-7
d_gene: TRBD1
CDR3aa: CASSFGQDHSYEQYF
CDR3nt: TGTGCCAGCAGTTTCGGACAGGACCACTCCTACGAGCAGTACTTC

v_gene: TRBV30
abundance: .
j_gene: TRBJ1-1
d_gene: .
CDR3aa: CACIGAGEGNTEAFF
CDR3nt: TGTGCCTGCATAGGGGCAGGGGAAGGGAACACTGAAGCTTTCTTT

v_gene: TRBV7-9
abundance: .
j_gene: TRBJ2-3
d_gene: .
CDR3aa: CASSLFLVEGRDTQYF
CDR3nt: TGTGCCAGCAGCTTATTTTTGGTCGAGGGTAGAGATACGCAGTATTTT

v_gene: TRBV30
abundance: .
j_gene: TRBJ2-3
d_gene: TRBD2
CDR3aa: CAWSRRSGKTDTQYF
CDR3nt: TGTGCCTGGAGTCGACGAAGCGGGAAGACAGATACGCAGTATTTT

v_gene: TRBV19
abundance: .
j_gene: TRBJ1-2
d_gene: .
CDR3aa: CASQHHPDGGSIYGYTF
CDR3nt: TGTGCCAGTCAGCACCACCCAGACGGGGGGTCGATCTATGGCTACACCTTC

v_gene: TRBV27
abundance: .
j_gene: TRBJ2-7
d_gene: .
CDR3aa: CASSPRTGYEQYF
CDR3nt: TGTGCCAGCAGTCCTAGAACAGGCTACGAGCAGTACTTC

v_gene: TRBV13
abundance: .
j_gene: TRBJ2-7
d_gene: TRBD1
CDR3aa: CASSSTGVYREQYF
CDR3nt: TGTGCCAGCAGCTCGACAGGGGTTTATCGCGAGCAGTACTTC

v_gene: TRBV7-9
abundance: .
j_gene: TRBJ1-1
d_gene: .
CDR3aa: CATPGMNTEAFF
CDR3nt: TGTGCCACCCCTGGGATGAACACTGAAGCTTTCTTT

v_gene: TRBV5-5
abundance: .
j_gene: TRBJ1-2
d_gene: .
CDR3aa: CASSPGPYGYTF
CDR3nt: TGTGCCAGCAGCCCGGGACCCTATGGCTACACCTTC

v_gene: TRBV9
abundance: .
j_gene: TRBJ1-5
d_gene: .
CDR3aa: CASSADGKYQPQHF
CDR3nt: TGTGCCAGCAGCGCCGACGGAAAGTATCAGCCCCAGCATTTT

v_gene: TRBV5-1
abundance: .
j_gene: TRBJ2-2
d_gene: .
CDR3aa: CASSLAFVRLKSGELFF
CDR3nt: TGCGCCAGCAGCTTGGCCTTTGTCCGACTAAAATCCGGGGAGCTGTTTTTT

v_gene: TRBV27
abundance: .
j_gene: TRBJ2-1
d_gene: TRBD2
CDR3aa: CASSLYGGRFNNEQFF
CDR3nt: TGTGCCAGCAGTTTATATGGCGGGAGGTTCAACAATGAGCAGTTCTTC

v_gene: TRBV19
abundance: .
j_gene: TRBJ2-7
d_gene: TRBD1
CDR3aa: CARRSRDRGSYEQYF
CDR3nt: TGTGCCCGACGTAGCCGGGACAGGGGCTCCTACGAGCAGTACTTC

v_gene: TRBV27
abundance: .
j_gene: TRBJ2-5
d_gene: .
CDR3aa: CASSPDYSQETQYF
CDR3nt: TGTGCCAGCAGTCCCGACTACTCTCAAGAGACCCAGTACTTC

v_gene: TRBV4-3
abundance: once
j_gene: TRBJ2-3
d_gene: TRBD2
CDR3aa: CASSQQWASGTRDTQYF
CDR3nt: TGCGCCAGCAGCCAACAGTGGGCTAGCGGGACCCGGGATACGCAGTATTTT

v_gene: TRBV7-9
abundance: few
j_gene: TRBJ2-7
d_gene: .
CDR3aa: CASSLGTWTSYEQYF
CDR3nt: TGTGCCAGCAGCTTGGGGACATGGACCTCCTACGAGCAGTACTTC

v_gene: TRBV6-5
abundance: .
j_gene: TRBJ2-2
d_gene: .
CDR3aa: CASSLGVLNTGELFF
CDR3nt: TGTGCCAGCAGCCTAGGGGTACTGAACACCGGGGAGCTGTTTTTT

v_gene: TRBV7-2
abundance: .
j_gene: TRBJ2-7
d_gene: .
CDR3aa: CASSSTRTVRYEQYF
CDR3nt: TGTGCCAGCAGCTCAACGCGGACAGTGAGATACGAGCAGTACTTC

v_gene: TRBV4-1
abundance: few
j_gene: TRBJ1-1
d_gene: .
CDR3aa: CASSQVSILRQNTEAFF
CDR3nt: TGCGCCAGCAGCCAAGTATCAATTTTGAGACAGAACACTGAAGCTTTCTTT

v_gene: TRBV9
abundance: .
j_gene: TRBJ2-4
d_gene: .
CDR3aa: CASSASGTHKNIQYF
CDR3nt: TGTGCCAGCAGCGCCTCCGGGACCCACAAAAACATTCAGTACTTC

v_gene: TRBV28
abundance: .
j_gene: TRBJ2-3
d_gene: .
CDR3aa: CASSLSSWVKISTDTQYF
CDR3nt: TGTGCCAGCAGTCTATCCAGTTGGGTGAAAATTAGCACAGATACGCAGTATTTT

v_gene: TRBV15
abundance: .
j_gene: TRBJ2-1
d_gene: .
CDR3aa: CATSNRALYGNEQFF
CDR3nt: TGTGCCACCAGCAATAGAGCTTTGTATGGGAATGAGCAGTTCTTC

v_gene: TRBV9
abundance: few
j_gene: TRBJ2-5
d_gene: TRBD2
CDR3aa: CASSVSGTEETQYF
CDR3nt: TGTGCCAGCAGCGTTAGCGGGACGGAAGAGACCCAGTACTTC

v_gene: TRBV4-3
abundance: .
j_gene: TRBJ2-7
d_gene: .
CDR3aa: CASSQDWGGRPPYEQYF
CDR3nt: TGCGCCAGCAGCCAAGATTGGGGTGGGAGGCCTCCCTACGAGCAGTACTTC

v_gene: TRBV6-5
abundance: .
j_gene: TRBJ2-7
d_gene: TRBD1
CDR3aa: CASGQVSYEQYF
CDR3nt: TGTGCCAGCGGACAGGTCTCCTACGAGCAGTACTTC

v_gene: TRBV10-3
abundance: .
j_gene: TRBJ1-3
d_gene: .
CDR3aa: CAISESPGSGNTIYF
CDR3nt: TGTGCCATCAGTGAGTCGCCGGGGTCTGGAAACACCATATATTTT

v_gene: TRBV7-8
abundance: .
j_gene: TRBJ2-3
d_gene: .
CDR3aa: CASSLYDQGPLSTFTQYF
CDR3nt: TGTGCCAGCAGCTTATATGATCAGGGGCCTCTATCTACTTTTACGCAGTATTTT

v_gene: TRBV7-6
abundance: .
j_gene: TRBJ1-1
d_gene: TRBD1
CDR3aa: CASSPMPDRDGLMNTEAFF
CDR3nt: TGTGCCAGCAGCCCAATGCCGGACAGGGACGGACTCATGAACACTGAAGCTTTCTTT

v_gene: TRBV19
abundance: .
j_gene: TRBJ2-5
d_gene: TRBD1
CDR3aa: CASSMWAPGQVSETQYF
CDR3nt: TGTGCCAGTAGTATGTGGGCCCCGGGACAGGTTTCGGAGACCCAGTACTTC

v_gene: TRBV7-7
abundance: .
j_gene: TRBJ2-7
d_gene: .
CDR3aa: CASSLDRSYEQYF
CDR3nt: TGTGCCAGCAGCTTAGACAGGTCATACGAGCAGTACTTC

v_gene: TRBV5-1
abundance: .
j_gene: TRBJ1-1
d_gene: .
CDR3aa: CASSTDTLATEAFF
CDR3nt: TGCGCCAGCAGCACGGACACGCTGGCCACTGAAGCTTTCTTT

v_gene: TRBV7-9
abundance: .
j_gene: TRBJ1-4
d_gene: TRBD1
CDR3aa: CASSPGQANEKLFF
CDR3nt: TGTGCCAGCAGCCCGGGACAGGCAAATGAAAAACTGTTTTTT

v_gene: TRBV5-1
abundance: .
j_gene: TRBJ2-7
d_gene: .
CDR3aa: CASSLALQGKDEQYF
CDR3nt: TGCGCCAGCAGCTTGGCCCTGCAGGGGAAGGACGAGCAGTACTTC

v_gene: TRBV27
abundance: .
j_gene: TRBJ1-2
d_gene: .
CDR3aa: CASSSLRDRPTNYGYTF
CDR3nt: TGTGCCAGCAGTTCCTTACGGGACCGCCCAACTAACTATGGCTACACCTTC

v_gene: TRBV7-3
abundance: .
j_gene: TRBJ1-2
d_gene: .
CDR3aa: CASSLRGQGNYGYTF
CDR3nt: TGTGCCAGCAGCTTAAGGGGTCAGGGCAACTATGGCTACACCTTC

v_gene: TRBV1
abundance: few
j_gene: TRBJ1-1
d_gene: .
CDR3aa: CTSSQGTVNTEAFF
CDR3nt: TGCACCAGCAGCCAGGGGACAGTGAACACTGAAGCTTTCTTT

v_gene: TRBV11-3
abundance: .
j_gene: TRBJ2-3
d_gene: .
CDR3aa: CASSSRGRTDTQYF
CDR3nt: TGTGCCAGCAGCTCGAGGGGTCGGACAGATACGCAGTATTTT

v_gene: TRBV9
abundance: few
j_gene: TRBJ2-7
d_gene: TRBD2
CDR3aa: CASSVHPGLAGVEQYF
CDR3nt: TGTGCCAGCAGCGTCCACCCGGGGCTAGCGGGGGTAGAGCAGTACTTC